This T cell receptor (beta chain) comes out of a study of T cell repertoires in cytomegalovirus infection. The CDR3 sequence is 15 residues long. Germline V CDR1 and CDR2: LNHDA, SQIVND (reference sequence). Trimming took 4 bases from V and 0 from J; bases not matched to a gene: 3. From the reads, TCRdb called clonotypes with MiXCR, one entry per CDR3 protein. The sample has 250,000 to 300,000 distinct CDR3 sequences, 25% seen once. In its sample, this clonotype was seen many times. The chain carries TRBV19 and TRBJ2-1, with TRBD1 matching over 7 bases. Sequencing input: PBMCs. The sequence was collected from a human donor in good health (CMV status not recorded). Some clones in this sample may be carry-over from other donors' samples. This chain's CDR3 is CASSTDRSSYNEQFF. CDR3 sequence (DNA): TGTGCCAGTAGTACGGACAGGAGCTCCTACAATGAGCAGTTCTTC.